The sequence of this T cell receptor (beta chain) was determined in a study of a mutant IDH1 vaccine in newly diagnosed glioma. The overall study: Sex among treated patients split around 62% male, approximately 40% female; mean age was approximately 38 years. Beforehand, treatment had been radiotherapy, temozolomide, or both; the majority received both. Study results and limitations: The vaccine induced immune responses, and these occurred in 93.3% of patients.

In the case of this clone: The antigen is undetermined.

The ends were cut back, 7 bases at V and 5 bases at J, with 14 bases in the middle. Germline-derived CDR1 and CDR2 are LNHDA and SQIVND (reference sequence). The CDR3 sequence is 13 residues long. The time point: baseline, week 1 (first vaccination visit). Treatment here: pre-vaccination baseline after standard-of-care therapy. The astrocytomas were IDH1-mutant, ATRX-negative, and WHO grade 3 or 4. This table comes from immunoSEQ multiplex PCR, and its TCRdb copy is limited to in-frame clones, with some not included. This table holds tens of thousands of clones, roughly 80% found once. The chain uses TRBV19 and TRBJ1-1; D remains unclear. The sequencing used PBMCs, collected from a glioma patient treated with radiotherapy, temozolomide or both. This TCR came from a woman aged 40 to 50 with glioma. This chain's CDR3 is CASTTGSWTEAFF. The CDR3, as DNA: TGTGCCAGTACCACCGGGTCGTGGACTGAAGCTTTCTTT.